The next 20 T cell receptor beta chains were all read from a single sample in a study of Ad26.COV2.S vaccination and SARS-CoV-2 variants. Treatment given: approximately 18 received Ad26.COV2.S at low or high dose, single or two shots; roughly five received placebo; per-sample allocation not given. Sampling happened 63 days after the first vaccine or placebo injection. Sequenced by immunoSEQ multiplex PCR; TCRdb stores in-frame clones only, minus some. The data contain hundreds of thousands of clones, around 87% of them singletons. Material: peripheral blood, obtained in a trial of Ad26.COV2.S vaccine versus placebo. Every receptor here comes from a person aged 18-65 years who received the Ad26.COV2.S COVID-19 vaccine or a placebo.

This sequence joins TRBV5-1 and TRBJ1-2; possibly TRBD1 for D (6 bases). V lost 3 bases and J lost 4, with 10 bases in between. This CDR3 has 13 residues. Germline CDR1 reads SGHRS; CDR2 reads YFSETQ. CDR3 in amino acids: CASSSDSSYGYTF. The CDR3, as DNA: TGCGCCAGCAGCTCGGACAGCAGCTATGGCTACACCTTC. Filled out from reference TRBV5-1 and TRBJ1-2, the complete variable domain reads KAGVTQTPRYLIKTRGQQVTLSCSPISGHRSVSWYQQTPGQGLQFLFEYFSETQRNKGNFPGRFSGRQFSNSRSEMNVSTLELGDSALYLCASSSDSSYGYTFGSGTRLTVV.

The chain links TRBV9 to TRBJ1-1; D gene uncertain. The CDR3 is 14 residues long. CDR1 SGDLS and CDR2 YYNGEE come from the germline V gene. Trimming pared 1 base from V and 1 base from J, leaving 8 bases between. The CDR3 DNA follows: TGTGCCAGCAGCGTATTAGGCGGGAACACTGAAGCTTTCTTT. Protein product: CASSVLGGNTEAFF.

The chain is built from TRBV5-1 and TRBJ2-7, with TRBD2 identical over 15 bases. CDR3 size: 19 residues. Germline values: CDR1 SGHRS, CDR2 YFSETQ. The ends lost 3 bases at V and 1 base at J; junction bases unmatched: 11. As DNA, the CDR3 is TGCGCCAGCAGCTCAGGACTAGCGGGAGGGCTGCGGGGATCCTACGAGCAGTACTTC. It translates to CASSSGLAGGLRGSYEQYF.

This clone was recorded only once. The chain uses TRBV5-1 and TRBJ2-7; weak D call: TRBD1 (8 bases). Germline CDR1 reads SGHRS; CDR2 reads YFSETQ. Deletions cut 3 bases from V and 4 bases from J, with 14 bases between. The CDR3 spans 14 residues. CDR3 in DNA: TGCGCCAGCAGCTCAGGACAGGGAGGGTACGAGCAGTACTTC. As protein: CASSSGQGGYEQYF.

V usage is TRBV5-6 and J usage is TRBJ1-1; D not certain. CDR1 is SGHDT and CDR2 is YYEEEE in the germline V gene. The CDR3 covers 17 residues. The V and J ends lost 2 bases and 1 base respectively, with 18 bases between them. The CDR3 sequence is CASSFARGGFWNTEAFF. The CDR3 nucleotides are TGTGCCAGCAGCTTCGCGCGGGGTGGGTTTTGGAACACTGAAGCTTTCTTT.

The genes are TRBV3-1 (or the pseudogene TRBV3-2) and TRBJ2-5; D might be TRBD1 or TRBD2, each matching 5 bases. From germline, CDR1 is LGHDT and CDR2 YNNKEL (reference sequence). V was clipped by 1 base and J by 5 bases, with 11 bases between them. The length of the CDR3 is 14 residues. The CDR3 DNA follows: TGTGCCAGCAGCCAAGGGGGGAAGGGGGAGACCCAGTACTTC. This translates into CASSQGGKGETQYF.

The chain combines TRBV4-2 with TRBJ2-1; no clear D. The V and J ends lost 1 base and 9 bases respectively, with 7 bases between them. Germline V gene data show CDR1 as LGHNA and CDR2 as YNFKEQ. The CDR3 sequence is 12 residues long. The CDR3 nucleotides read TGTGCCAGCAGCCAAGGGAACAGTGAGCAGTTCTTC. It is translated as CASSQGNSEQFF.

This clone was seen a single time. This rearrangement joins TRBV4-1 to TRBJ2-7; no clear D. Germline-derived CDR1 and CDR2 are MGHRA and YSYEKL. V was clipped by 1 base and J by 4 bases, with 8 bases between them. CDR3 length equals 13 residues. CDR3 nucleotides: TGCGCCAGCAGCCAAGCGGTGGAGTACGAGCAGTACTTC. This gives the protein CASSQAVEYEQYF.

The DNA of the CDR3 is TGTGCCAGCAGCCAAGTGGGGGGCCAGCGAGCTTTCTTT. Its protein is CASSQVGGQRAFF. The rearrangement links TRBV3-1 (or the pseudogene TRBV3-2) to TRBJ1-1, with a tentative D call TRBD1 (6 bases). V was shortened by 1 base and J by 10 bases, with 13 bases between the two germline ends. Per germline, CDR1 LGHDT and CDR2 YNNKEL (reference sequence). The CDR3 is 13 amino acids.

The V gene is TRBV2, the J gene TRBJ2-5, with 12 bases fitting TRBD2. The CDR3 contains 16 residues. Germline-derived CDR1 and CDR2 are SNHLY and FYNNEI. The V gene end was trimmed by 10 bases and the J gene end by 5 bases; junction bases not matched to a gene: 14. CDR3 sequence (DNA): TGTGCCACCACTACAGGCCTAGCGGGAGGGCTGGAGACCCAGTACTTC. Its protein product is CATTTGLAGGLETQYF.

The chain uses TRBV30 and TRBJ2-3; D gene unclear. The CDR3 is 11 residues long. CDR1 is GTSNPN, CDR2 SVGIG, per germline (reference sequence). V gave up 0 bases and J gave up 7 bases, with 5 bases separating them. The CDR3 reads CAWSVPNTQYF. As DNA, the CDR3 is TGTGCCTGGAGTGTACCTAATACGCAGTATTTT.

CDR3 residues: CASSEWGLQGDTQYF. The CDR3 coding sequence is TGTGCCAGCAGTGAATGGGGACTGCAAGGGGATACGCAGTATTTT. The V and J genes are TRBV6-1 and TRBJ2-3, with D possibly being TRBD2 (6 bases). Trimming took off 2 bases at V and 6 bases at J, with 15 bases between the two ends. Germline CDR1 reads MNHNS; CDR2 reads SASEGT. CDR3 length equals 15 residues.

The CDR3 region has the DNA TGCGCCAGCAGAACACAGGGGTCCTACAATGAGCAGTTCTTC. Its translation is CASRTQGSYNEQFF. V is TRBV5-1 and J is TRBJ2-1; TRBD1 matches 7 bases. The length of the CDR3 is 14 residues. Trimming cost V 5 bases and J 1 base; bases outside gene matches: 3. The germline V gene encodes CDR1 SGHRS and CDR2 YFSETQ.

The CDR3 here is CASSVVPGQTTDTQYF. Here the CDR3 DNA reads TGTGCCAGCAGCGTAGTCCCAGGGCAAACCACAGATACGCAGTATTTT. V and J are TRBV9 and TRBJ2-3, with a weak D call TRBD1 (5 bases). Deletions cut 0 bases from V and 2 bases from J, with 13 bases between. This CDR3 comprises 16 residues. In germline, CDR1 is SGDLS, CDR2 YYNGEE.

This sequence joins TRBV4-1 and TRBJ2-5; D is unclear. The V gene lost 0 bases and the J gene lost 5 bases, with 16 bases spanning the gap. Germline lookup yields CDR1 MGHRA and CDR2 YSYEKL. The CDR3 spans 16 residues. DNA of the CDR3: TGCGCCAGCAGCCAAGAAGGCCTTTTCCTGCTGGAGACCCAGTACTTC. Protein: CASSQEGLFLLETQYF.

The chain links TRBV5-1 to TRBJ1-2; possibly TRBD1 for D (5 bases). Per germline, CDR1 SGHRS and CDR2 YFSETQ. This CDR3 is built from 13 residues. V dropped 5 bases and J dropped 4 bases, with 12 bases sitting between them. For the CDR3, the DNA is TGCGCCAGCAGGACAGACAGCCCCTATGGCTACACCTTC. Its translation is CASRTDSPYGYTF.

This CDR3 is CASSFGTSGGKTQYF. The CDR3 coding sequence is TGTGCCAGCAGCTTCGGGACTAGCGGGGGAAAGACCCAGTACTTC. V gene TRBV7-9 combines with J gene TRBJ2-5; 14 positions match TRBD2. Per germline, CDR1 SEHNR and CDR2 FQNEAQ (reference sequence). The CDR3 has 15 residues. After removal of 3 bases from V and 6 bases from J, the junction contained 3 bases not matched to a gene.

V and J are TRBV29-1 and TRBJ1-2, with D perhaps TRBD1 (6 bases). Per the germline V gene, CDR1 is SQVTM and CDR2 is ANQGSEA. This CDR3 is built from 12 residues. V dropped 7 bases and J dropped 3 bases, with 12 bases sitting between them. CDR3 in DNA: TGCAGCGGAGGGGGTTCGGACTATGGCTACACCTTC. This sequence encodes CSGGGSDYGYTF.

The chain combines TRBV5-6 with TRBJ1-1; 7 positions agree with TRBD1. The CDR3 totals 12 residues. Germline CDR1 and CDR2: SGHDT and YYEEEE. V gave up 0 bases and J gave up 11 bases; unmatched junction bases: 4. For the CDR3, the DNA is TGTGCCAGCAGCTTGGGCAGGGGGACGGCTTTCTTT. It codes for CASSLGRGTAFF.

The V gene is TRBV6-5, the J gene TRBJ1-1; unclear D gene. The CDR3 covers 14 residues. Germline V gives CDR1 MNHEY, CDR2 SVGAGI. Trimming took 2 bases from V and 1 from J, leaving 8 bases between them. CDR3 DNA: TGTGCCAGCAGTTACAGAGGTACGAACACTGAAGCTTTCTTT. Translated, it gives CASSYRGTNTEAFF.